Listed below are T cell receptor beta chains from one sample, sequenced in a study of neurological immune-mediated disorders. Each CDR3 protein gets one entry after TCRdb re-called the 5' RACE reads with MiXCR. Of approximately 32,000 distinct CDR3 sequences in the sample, around 6.8% were seen once. Input material: PBMCs. These receptors all stem from a woman aged 40 to 49 in good health. Each CDR3 is given with its conserved first and last residue. Expanded clones are given a class, and other clones once, few, many or no size at all.

>TRBJ2-7|16|TRBV6-2/TRBV6-3|many
CASSYPLALNSYEQYF
>TRBJ1-1|14|TRBV7-6|NA
CASSLASGDAEAFF
>TRBJ2-3|15|TRBV5-5|many
CASSYSGGHLDTQYF
>TRBJ1-5|14|TRBV6-6|many
CASTRTGGNQPQHF
>TRBJ2-3|12|TRBV12-3/TRBV12-4|many
CASTPSTDTQYF
>TRBJ2-1|15|TRBV11-2|many
CASSLYRPSYNEQFF
>TRBJ2-1|16|TRBV9|many
CASSAHSGTPSNEQFF
>TRBJ2-3|12|TRBV28|many
CASRSGTDTQYF
>TRBJ2-5|16|TRBV20-1|NA
CSAPTLTGRALETQYF
>TRBJ2-5|15|TRBV6-1|NA
CATMTTWRWGETQYF